Following are 12 T cell receptor beta chains from one sample sequenced in a study of T cells in tumors after PD-1 blockade. Produced via immunoSEQ multiplex PCR; TCRdb's table is partial and in-frame only. The sample has fewer than 40,000 clones; 73% are singletons. Source: PBMCs, taken after anti-PD-1 treatment. The receptors shown here come from a human donor with basal cell carcinoma.

The chain has TRBV6-5 and TRBJ2-1, with 7 nucleotides matching TRBD1. CDR1 and CDR2 from the germline V gene are MNHEY and SVGAGI. The CDR3 is 15 amino acids. V lost 5 bases to trimming and J lost 9 bases; unmatched junction nucleotides: 13. The chain's CDR3 is CASSRDRVTSREQFF. The CDR3 nucleotides are TGTGCCAGCAGTAGAGACAGGGTAACGTCGCGTGAGCAGTTCTTC.

This clone was counted between two and nine times. The chain couples TRBV7-2 to TRBJ1-5, with a possible D match to TRBD1 (5 bases). The V gene lost 5 bases and the J gene lost 0 bases, with 11 bases spanning the gap. Germline V gene sequence: CDR1 SGHTA, CDR2 FQGNSA. The length of the CDR3 is 15 residues. CDR3 DNA sequence: TGTGCCAGCAGCCCGCAGGGCCATAGCAATCAGCCCCAGCATTTT. Amino acids: CASSPQGHSNQPQHF.

This clone was picked up one time. The rearrangement uses TRBV28 and TRBJ1-1, with unresolved D. This CDR3 is 11 amino acids long. V was cut by 1 base and J by 6 bases, with 3 bases left in between. From germline, CDR1 is MDHEN and CDR2 SYDVKM. The CDR3 DNA follows: TGTGCCAGCAGTTTATTTTCTGAAGCTTTCTTT. Translating gives CASSLFSEAFF.

The table lists this clone with a few counts. V is TRBV2 and J is TRBJ1-5; tentative D call: TRBD1 (6 bases). Trimming left V 9 bases short and J 2 bases short, with 11 bases between. CDR1 SNHLY and CDR2 FYNNEI come from the germline V gene. This CDR3 contains 13 residues. The CDR3 sequence: CASQGTGNQPQHF. CDR3 sequence (DNA): TGTGCCAGTCAGGGGACTGGCAATCAGCCCCAGCATTTT.

This clone was seen a few times. The chain uses TRBV5-1 and TRBJ2-2, with 8 positions matching TRBD2. This CDR3 has 14 residues. The J segment lost 3 bases and the V segment lost 4 bases, leaving 2 bases of the junction unmatched. Germline V gene lookup returns CDR1 SGHRS and CDR2 YFSETQ. CDR3 nucleotide sequence: TGCGCCAGCAGCCCCGGGAGGGACACCGGGGAGCTGTTTTTT. It specifies CASSPGRDTGELFF.

The CDR3 coding sequence is TGTGCCTGGAGTGTGGGCCTTGGCTATGGCTACACCTTC. Translation gives CAWSVGLGYGYTF. The rearrangement links TRBV30 to TRBJ1-2; D is undetermined. V dropped 0 bases and J dropped 4 bases, with 9 bases sitting between them. The germline CDR1 and CDR2 sequences are GTSNPN and SVGIG (reference sequence). The CDR3 spans 13 residues.

The chain employs TRBV20-1 and TRBJ2-7; 8 nucleotides agree with TRBD2. The CDR3 extends over 11 amino acids. Germline CDR1 DFQATT, CDR2 SNEGSKA (reference sequence). V lost 6 bases, J lost 7 bases, and 5 bases stayed unmatched. CDR3 in amino acids: CSARTSLEQYF. CDR3 sequence (DNA): TGCAGTGCCCGGACTAGCCTAGAGCAGTACTTC.

This clone was seen a handful of times. The rearrangement joins TRBV19 to TRBJ1-1; 10 positions agree with TRBD1. The CDR3 covers 15 residues. Germline-derived CDR1 and CDR2 are LNHDA and SQIVND (reference sequence). The junction had 8 bases not matched to a gene; V was cut back by 3 bases and J by 7 bases. The CDR3 region has the DNA TGTGCCAGTAGTATGGGGACAGGGGATTCGGGTGAAGCTTTCTTT. It translates to CASSMGTGDSGEAFF.

In this sample, this clone turned up a few times. This chain connects TRBV5-6 to TRBJ2-1; D assignment may be TRBD1 or TRBD2 (5 bases each). Germline CDR1 is SGHDT and CDR2 is YYEEEE. V dropped 4 bases and J dropped 8 bases, with 16 bases sitting between them. This CDR3 has 14 residues. CDR3 in amino acids: CASSRLVVGDEQFF. The CDR3 nucleotides are TGTGCCAGCAGCCGACTTGTTGTGGGGGATGAGCAGTTCTTC.

This clone was counted only a few times. J is TRBJ1-3 and V is TRBV2; 7 nucleotides line up with TRBD1. V gave up 7 bases and J gave up 4 bases; unmatched junction bases: 7. The CDR3 loop spans 14 amino acids. Germline CDR1 and CDR2: SNHLY and FYNNEI. This CDR3 is CASKTGMFGNTIYF. The CDR3 DNA sequence: TGTGCCAGCAAGACAGGGATGTTCGGAAACACCATATATTTT.

The V and J genes are TRBV5-5 and TRBJ1-3; D is unclear. The CDR3 totals 12 residues. The germline CDR1 and CDR2 sequences are SGHKS and YYEKEE (reference sequence). Trimming shortened V by 2 bases and J by 4 bases, and 4 bases separated the two germline ends. The CDR3 bases are TGTGCCAGCAGCTTCTCGGGAAACACCATATATTTT. It translates to CASSFSGNTIYF.

The chain has TRBV6-5 and TRBJ1-1; TRBD1 might be the D (5 bases). This CDR3 comprises 14 residues. Germline values: CDR1 MNHEY, CDR2 SVGAGI. Trimming stripped 2 bases from V and 4 bases from J, with 11 bases between. The CDR3 spells CASSYGGSGTEAFF. CDR3 nucleotides: TGTGCCAGCAGTTACGGGGGGTCTGGCACTGAAGCTTTCTTT.